These 21 T cell receptor beta chains were all obtained from the same sample, sequenced in a study of shared clonotypes between healthy human individuals. Clones were read by immunoSEQ multiplex PCR, and TCRdb kept only the in-frame ones, dropping some. The sample contains over 400,000 clones, more than 95% of which appear only once. Specimen: naive CD4+ T cells sorted from blood. Regarding subset: CD45RA+ positively selected. These receptors all come from a woman in her twenties or thirties in good health.

The chain carries TRBV28 and TRBJ1-5, with D possibly matching TRBD1 (6 bases). The CDR3 is 12 residues long. Per germline, CDR1 MDHEN and CDR2 SYDVKM. Trimming stripped 7 bases from V and 5 bases from J, with 9 bases between. The CDR3 DNA sequence: TGTGCCAGCACCCCAGGGGATCAGCCCCAGCATTTT. It specifies CASTPGDQPQHF.

This clone was seen just once. The chain links TRBV27 to TRBJ2-5; no clear D. Germline assignment: CDR1 MNHEY and CDR2 SMNVEV (reference sequence). This CDR3 is 12 amino acids long. The ends were cut back, 3 bases at V and 1 base at J, with 3 bases in the middle. The CDR3 DNA reads as TGTGCCAGCAGTTTCATCCAAGAGACCCAGTACTTC. It is translated as CASSFIQETQYF.

The chain has TRBV6-8 and TRBJ2-7; tentative D call: TRBD1 (6 bases). Trimming removed 6 bases from V and 4 bases from J, with 13 bases in between. Germline-derived CDR1 and CDR2 are MNHGY and SAAAGT. The CDR3 runs to 13 residues. CDR3 in DNA: TGTGCCAGCAGCCCCGTTACAGGGTACGAGCAGTACTTC. Amino acids: CASSPVTGYEQYF.

The chain's CDR3 is CASGRGGGSYNEQFF. In DNA, the CDR3 is TGTGCTAGTGGCCGAGGCGGCGGGTCGTACAATGAGCAGTTCTTC. The chain carries TRBV12-5 and TRBJ2-1; D possibly corresponds to TRBD2 (5 bases). CDR3 size: 15 residues. Germline CDR1 is LGHNT and CDR2 is FRNRAP. V was cut by 6 bases and J by 4 bases, with 16 bases left in between. Using reference TRBV12-5 and TRBJ2-1 for the parts outside the CDR3, the full variable domain is DARVTQTPRHKVTEMGQEVTMRCQPILGHNTVFWYRQTMMQGLELLAYFRNRAPLDDSGMPKDRFSAEMPDATLATLKIQPSEPRDSAVYFCASGRGGGSYNEQFFGPGTRLTVL.

This clone is a singleton in its sample. The V gene is TRBV5-1, the J gene TRBJ1-2, with a weak D call TRBD1 (5 bases). V shed 4 bases and J shed 2 bases, with 18 bases lying between them. The germline CDR1 and CDR2 sequences are SGHRS and YFSETQ. The CDR3 length is 16 residues. This CDR3 is CASSLITGEGNYGYTF. The CDR3 DNA reads TGCGCCAGCAGCCTAATAACCGGCGAGGGGAACTATGGCTACACCTTC.

The chain recombines TRBV15 with TRBJ1-5; D gene ambiguous. With 3 bases removed from V and 4 bases from J, the gap between germline ends came to 10 bases. Per germline, CDR1 LNHNV and CDR2 YYDKDF (reference sequence). The CDR3 covers 14 residues. CDR3 amino acids: CATSSTTRNQPQHF. For the CDR3, the DNA is TGTGCCACCAGCAGCACAACACGTAATCAGCCCCAGCATTTT.

V is TRBV28 and J is TRBJ1-1, with TRBD1 identical over 10 bases. V was pared by 5 bases and J by 9 bases, with 6 bases of the junction left unmatched. The CDR3 consists of 13 residues. Germline values: CDR1 MDHEN, CDR2 SYDVKM. CDR3 DNA: TGTGCCAGCAGTGCCGGGACAGGGGACAAAGCTTTCTTT. This sequence encodes CASSAGTGDKAFF.

This clone was seen only once. The chain recombines TRBV11-1 with TRBJ2-5; no reliable D call. The J call may be faulty, since TRBJ2-7 better matches the DNA end. The germline gives CDR1 SGHAT, CDR2 FQDESV (reference sequence). The CDR3 has 11 residues. Here the CDR3 DNA reads TGTGCCAGCAGCTTAACCTACGAGCAGTACTTC. This encodes CASSLTYEQYF.

This clone was detected only once. This chain connects TRBV6-1 to TRBJ2-5; no reliable D call. The V gene lost 2 bases and the J gene lost 1 base, with 17 bases spanning the gap. Looked up from germline, CDR1 is MNHNS and CDR2 is SASEGT. The CDR3 has 17 residues. The CDR3 DNA follows: TGTGCCAGCAGTGAAACCTTAAGGGCCCCCGGCCAAGAGACCCAGTACTTC. It is translated as CASSETLRAPGQETQYF.

This sequence joins TRBV6-1 and TRBJ1-2; TRBD1 matches 8 bases. CDR1 is MNHNS and CDR2 is SASEGT in the germline V gene. The J segment lost 6 bases and the V segment lost 5 bases, leaving 5 bases of the junction unmatched. The CDR3 spans 13 residues. The CDR3 DNA is TGTGCCAGCAGTACGACAGGGGTGGATGGCTACACCTTC. Amino acid sequence: CASSTTGVDGYTF.

This chain connects TRBV6-5 to TRBJ2-5; 8 bases map to TRBD1. CDR1 MNHEY and CDR2 SVGAGI come from the germline V gene. With 6 bases clipped from V and 2 bases from J, the junction kept 5 bases outside the gene matches. The length of the CDR3 is 14 residues. CDR3 sequence: CASSPDRGQETQYF. CDR3 in DNA: TGTGCCAGCAGCCCCGACAGGGGTCAAGAGACCCAGTACTTC.

The J gene is TRBJ1-3, the V gene TRBV30; no definite D call. The CDR3 length is 13 residues. Trimming left V 0 bases short and J 8 bases short, with 11 bases between. In germline, CDR1 is GTSNPN, CDR2 SVGIG (reference sequence). DNA for the CDR3: TGTGCCTGGAGTGTACGACGCGGAGACACCATATATTTT. It specifies CAWSVRRGDTIYF.

This chain joins TRBV7-2 and TRBJ2-2; unclear D gene. V was trimmed by 5 bases and J by 5 bases, leaving 12 bases between them. The germline gives CDR1 SGHTA, CDR2 FQGNSA. The CDR3 covers 14 residues. The CDR3 nucleotides read TGTGCCAGCAGCCCCTATTTCACGACCGGGGAGCTGTTTTTT. Protein product: CASSPYFTTGELFF. The whole variable domain, filled in from reference TRBV7-2 and TRBJ2-2, reads GAGVSQSPSNKVTEKGKDVELRCDPISGHTALYWYRQSLGQGLEFLIYFQGNSAPDKSGLPSDRFSAERTGGSVSTLTIQRTQQEDSAVYLCASSPYFTTGELFFGEGSRLTVL.

The chain combines TRBV28 with TRBJ1-4; 7 nucleotides align to TRBD1. Losses at the gene ends were 6 bases for V and 4 bases for J; bases not matched to a gene: 8. The CDR3 has 15 residues. The V gene's germline CDR1 is MDHEN and CDR2 SYDVKM. The CDR3 DNA reads TGTGCCAGCAGGCCACCGGGACAGCGTAATGAAAAACTGTTTTTT. Encoded protein: CASRPPGQRNEKLFF.

This chain uses TRBV19 with TRBJ2-3; TRBD2 aligns across 13 bases. This CDR3 has 14 residues. Per germline, CDR1 LNHDA and CDR2 SQIVND (reference sequence). After removal of 6 bases from V and 5 bases from J, the junction contained 2 bases not matched to a gene. The CDR3, as DNA: TGTGCCAGTAGCGGGACTAGCGGGATAGATACGCAGTATTTT. It codes for CASSGTSGIDTQYF.

The chain joins TRBV11-2 to TRBJ2-5, with 8 bases aligning to TRBD2. CDR3 length: 14 amino acids. V trimming: 5 bases; J trimming: 5 bases; junction bases outside the gene matches: 7. Germline V lookup: CDR1 SGHAT, CDR2 FQNNGV. CDR3 amino acids: CASSIRAGDETQYF. CDR3 nucleotide sequence: TGTGCCAGCAGCATAAGAGCGGGAGACGAGACCCAGTACTTC.

This clone occurred once. This chain uses TRBV5-8 with TRBJ1-5; D is perhaps TRBD1 (5 bases). CDR3 length: 17 residues. Germline CDR1 and CDR2: SGHTS and YDEGEE. Trimming shortened V by 6 bases and J by 0 bases, and 19 bases separated the two germline ends. The CDR3 nucleotides read TGTGCCAGCATTCCCCGAAAGGGGCCCGATAGCAATCAGCCCCAGCATTTT. It is translated as CASIPRKGPDSNQPQHF.

The chain has TRBV10-3 and TRBJ1-1; weak D call: TRBD1 (5 bases). CDR1 ENHRY and CDR2 SYGVKD come from the germline V gene. Trimming removed 5 bases at V and 3 bases at J, with 10 bases between. CDR3 length: 13 amino acids. CDR3 protein: CAISHQGDTEAFF. In nucleotides, the CDR3 is TGTGCCATCAGTCATCAGGGCGACACTGAAGCTTTCTTT.

Worth noting for this clone: The same CDR3 is also encoded by other DNA sequences in this sample. CDR3 coding DNA: TGTGCCAGCAGCTTAGACACAACCGGGGAGCTGTTTTTT. This translates into CASSLDTTGELFF. The J gene is TRBJ2-2, the V gene TRBV11-2; D is ambiguous. The V gene lost 0 bases and the J gene lost 5 bases, with 4 bases spanning the gap. The CDR3 has 13 amino acids. Looked up from germline, CDR1 is SGHAT and CDR2 is FQNNGV.

The rearrangement links TRBV9 to TRBJ2-1; TRBD2 matches at 7 bases. Trimming cost V 0 bases and J 7 bases; bases outside gene matches: 7. The CDR3 length is 15 residues. From germline, CDR1 is SGDLS and CDR2 YYNGEE. In nucleotides, the CDR3 is TGTGCCAGCAGCGTAGTCGGGTGGGAGGGGAATGAGCAGTTCTTC. Protein: CASSVVGWEGNEQFF.

V is TRBV28 and J is TRBJ2-5; D is unclear. The CDR3 has 14 residues. V was shortened by 3 bases and J by 1 base, with 9 bases between the two germline ends. Per the germline V gene, CDR1 is MDHEN and CDR2 is SYDVKM. The CDR3 DNA reads as TGTGCCAGCAGTTTTTGGTCAGGCCAAGAGACCCAGTACTTC. It specifies CASSFWSGQETQYF.